This TCR beta chain was observed in a study of memory CD4+ T cells and cytomegalovirus serostatus. The wider study: Of the healthy Belgian adults, 9 were CMV seropositive and approximately 24 seronegative.

The sort gate was single viable CD3+CD4+CD8-CD45RO+ cells for memory CD4+ T cells. Donors' CMV status reflects serum IgG against pp150, pp28, p38, p52. Germline lookup yields CDR1 LNHNV and CDR2 YYDKDF (reference sequence). This CDR3 has 13 amino acids. Trimming stripped 1 base from V and 5 bases from J, with 6 bases between. TCRdb keeps only in-frame clones here, not all; method: immunoSEQ multiplex PCR. The table includes 45,000 to 60,000 clones, roughly 80% detected once. This clonotype was sampled from an adult in good health and CMV-seronegative. Material for sequencing was memory CD4+ T cells from blood. J is TRBJ2-4 and V is TRBV15; D possibly matches TRBD1 or TRBD2 (5 bases each). For the CDR3, the DNA is TGTGCCACCAGCAGAGGAGGGGAAAACATTCAGTACTTC. Its translation: CATSRGGENIQYF.